This note documents a single T cell receptor (beta chain) sequence. The CDR3 consists of 15 residues. The V gene's germline CDR1 is SGDLS and CDR2 YYNGEE. V shed 5 bases and J 0 bases; nucleotides not matched to a gene: 4. RNA was extracted with the RNeasy kit, and a quantity of roughly 0.5 to 1 ug was reverse transcribed using random hexamers. TCR beta CDR3 was amplified by immunoSEQ multiplex PCR. This amplification extended across 54 Vbeta and 13 Jbeta segments. TCRdb used MiXCR to reprocess the immunoSEQ multiplex PCR reads, holding one entry per CDR3 protein. In the table there are roughly 80,000 distinct CDR3 sequences, about 94% of which are singletons. These data belong to a study of CD8 T cells in Susac syndrome.

This clonotype was obtained from a human donor in good health. The material sequenced was CD8+ T cells from PBMCs. V usage is TRBV9 and J usage is TRBJ2-1; 8 bases align to TRBD2. The CDR3 DNA is TGTGCCAGCAGGGGAAGCGGGAGCTCCTACAATGAGCAGTTCTTC. Translated: CASRGSGSSYNEQFF.